The 4 T cell receptor beta chains presented below share a single source sample, sequenced in a study of T-cell memory formation after mild COVID-19. MiXCR, applied by TCRdb to the 5' RACE reads, yields one record per CDR3 protein. The sample yields roughly 200,000 distinct CDR3 sequences, about a sixth seen once. The specimen sequenced was PBMCs or a T cell subset sorted from them (not recorded which). Receptors were obtained from an adult woman who had mild COVID-19 (a few samples of this study predate the infection). Cell type and time point are not known.

This clonotype was counted at least ten times. The V gene is TRBV12-3 or TRBV12-4, the J gene TRBJ2-5; D unresolved. Deletions cut 6 bases from V and 4 bases from J, with 6 bases between. The CDR3 totals 11 residues. The CDR3 DNA reads as TGTGCCAGCAGCCAACGAGAGACCCAGTACTTC. This codes for CASSQRETQYF.

The chain combines TRBV20-1 with TRBJ2-5, with 11 bases fitting TRBD2. The CDR3 runs to 15 residues. V trimming: 0 bases; J trimming: 3 bases; junction bases outside the gene matches: 3. Looked up from germline, CDR1 is DFQATT and CDR2 is SNEGSKA (reference sequence). CDR3 protein: CSAREASGRKETQYF. As DNA, the CDR3 is TGCAGTGCTAGAGAGGCTAGCGGGAGGAAAGAGACCCAGTACTTC.

This clonotype has only a few counts. The chain links TRBV29-1 to TRBJ2-5; D remains unclear. V lost 4 bases to trimming and J lost 3 bases, with 9 bases between them. The CDR3 is 12 residues long. Per germline, CDR1 SQVTM and CDR2 ANQGSEA. The CDR3 DNA follows: TGCAGCGTTGGGGGTCGAGAAGAGACCCAGTACTTC. This encodes CSVGGREETQYF.

The chain uses TRBV19 and TRBJ2-2, with 7 bases that match TRBD2. V trimming: 4 bases; J trimming: 6 bases; junction bases outside the gene matches: 8. This CDR3 has 15 residues. Germline V CDR1 and CDR2: LNHDA, SQIVND (reference sequence). This chain's CDR3 is CASSTPAGAPGELFF. CDR3 bases: TGTGCCAGTAGTACCCCGGCGGGAGCTCCCGGGGAGCTGTTTTTT.